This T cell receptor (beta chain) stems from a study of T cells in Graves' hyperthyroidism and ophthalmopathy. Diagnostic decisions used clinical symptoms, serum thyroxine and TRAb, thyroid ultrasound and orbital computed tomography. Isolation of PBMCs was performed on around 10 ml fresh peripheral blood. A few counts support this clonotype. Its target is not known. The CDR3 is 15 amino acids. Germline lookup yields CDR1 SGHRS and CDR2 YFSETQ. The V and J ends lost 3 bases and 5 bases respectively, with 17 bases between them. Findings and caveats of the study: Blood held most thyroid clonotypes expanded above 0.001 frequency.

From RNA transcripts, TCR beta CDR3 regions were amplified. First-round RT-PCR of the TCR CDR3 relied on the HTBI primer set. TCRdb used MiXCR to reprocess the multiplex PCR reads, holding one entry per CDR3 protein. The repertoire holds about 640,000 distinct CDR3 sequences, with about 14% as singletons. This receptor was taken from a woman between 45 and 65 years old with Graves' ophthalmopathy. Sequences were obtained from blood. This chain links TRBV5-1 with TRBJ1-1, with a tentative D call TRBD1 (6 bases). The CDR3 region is CASSSRPQGGTEAFF. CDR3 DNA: TGCGCCAGCAGCTCCAGACCACAGGGTGGGACTGAAGCTTTCTTT.